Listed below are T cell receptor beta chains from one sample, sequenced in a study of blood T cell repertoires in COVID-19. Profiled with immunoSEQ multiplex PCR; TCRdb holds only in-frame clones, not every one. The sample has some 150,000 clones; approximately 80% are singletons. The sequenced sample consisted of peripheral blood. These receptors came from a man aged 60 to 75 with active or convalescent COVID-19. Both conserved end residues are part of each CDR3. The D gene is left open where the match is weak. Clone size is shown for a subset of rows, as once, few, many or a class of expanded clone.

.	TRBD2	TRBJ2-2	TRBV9	CASSFGTSPSGELFF	TGTGCCAGCAGCTTCGGGACTAGCCCGAGCGGGGAGCTGTTTTTT
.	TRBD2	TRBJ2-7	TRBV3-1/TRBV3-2	CASSPLAGSSEQYF	TGTGCCAGCAGCCCCTTAGCGGGTTCTAGCGAGCAGTACTTC
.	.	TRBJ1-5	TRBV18	CASSPPVSRGNQPQHF	TGTGCCAGCTCACCACCGGTGAGCAGGGGCAATCAGCCCCAGCATTTT
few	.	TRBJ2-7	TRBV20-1	CSASQLDEQYF	TGCAGTGCTAGTCAACTAGACGAGCAGTACTTC
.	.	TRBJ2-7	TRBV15	CATSRDLASRSSWGEQYF	TGTGCCACCAGCAGAGATCTAGCCAGCCGTAGCAGCTGGGGTGAGCAGTACTTC
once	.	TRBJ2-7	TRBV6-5	CASTVRESSYEQYF	TGTGCCAGCACGGTCCGGGAATCATCCTACGAGCAGTACTTC
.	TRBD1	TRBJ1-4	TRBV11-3	CASSLVGTGDEKLFF	TGTGCCAGCAGCTTAGTGGGGACAGGGGACGAAAAACTGTTTTTT
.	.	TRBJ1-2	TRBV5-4	CASSLVGAGGYTF	TGTGCCAGCAGCTTGGTGGGGGCGGGTGGCTACACCTTC
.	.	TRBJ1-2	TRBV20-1	CSASAGTGTLGYTF	TGCAGTGCTAGTGCGGGAACAGGGACACTCGGCTACACCTTC
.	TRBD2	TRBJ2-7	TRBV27	CASSWTSGNYEQYF	TGTGCCAGCAGTTGGACTAGCGGGAACTACGAGCAGTACTTC
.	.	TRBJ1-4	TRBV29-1	CSVGGNEKLFF	TGCAGCGTTGGAGGGAATGAAAAACTGTTTTTT
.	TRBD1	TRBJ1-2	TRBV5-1	CASTATGDRAGYTF	TGCGCCAGCACTGCCACAGGGGACAGGGCTGGCTACACCTTC
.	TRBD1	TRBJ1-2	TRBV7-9	CASSEDRSWGYTF	TGTGCCAGCAGCGAGGACAGGTCTTGGGGCTACACCTTC
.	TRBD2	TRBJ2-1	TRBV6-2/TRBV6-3	CASSRGTSGYNEQFF	TGTGCCAGCAGTCGGGGGACTAGCGGCTACAATGAGCAGTTCTTC
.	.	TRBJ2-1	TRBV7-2	CASSPRREYNEQFF	TGTGCCAGCAGCCCTAGGCGGGAATACAATGAGCAGTTCTTC
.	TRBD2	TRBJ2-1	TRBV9	CASSVGTSGTLFSYNEQFF	TGTGCCAGCAGCGTAGGAACTAGCGGGACCCTTTTCTCCTACAATGAGCAGTTCTTC
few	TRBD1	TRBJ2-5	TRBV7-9	CASSIGVTGEEETQYF	TGTGCCAGCAGCATAGGGGTGACAGGGGAGGAAGAGACCCAGTACTTC
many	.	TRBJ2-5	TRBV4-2	CASSQGDQGAQETQYF	TGTGCCAGCAGCCAAGGTGATCAAGGGGCCCAAGAGACCCAGTACTTC
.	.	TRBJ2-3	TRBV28	CASSPGVRTDTQYF	TGTGCCAGCAGCCCGGGAGTCCGCACAGATACGCAGTATTTT
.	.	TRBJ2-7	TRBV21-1	CASSLRRVYEQYF	TGTGCCAGTTCCCTGAGACGGGTTTACGAGCAGTACTTC
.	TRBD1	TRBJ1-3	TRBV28	CASSLRDSATIYF	TGTGCCAGCAGTCTCCGGGACAGTGCTACCATATATTTT
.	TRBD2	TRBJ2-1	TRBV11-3	CASSSRGTSGPVYEQFF	TGTGCCAGCAGCTCCCGGGGGACTAGCGGGCCCGTCTATGAGCAGTTCTTC
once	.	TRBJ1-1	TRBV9	CASSEGSERGNTEAFF	TGTGCCAGCAGCGAAGGCTCGGAACGAGGGAACACTGAAGCTTTCTTT
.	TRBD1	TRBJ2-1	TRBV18	CASSPWDRAITPEQFF	TGTGCCAGCTCACCTTGGGACAGGGCTATCACCCCTGAGCAGTTCTTC
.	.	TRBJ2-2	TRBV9	CASSKRASIGTGELFF	TGTGCCAGCAGCAAGCGGGCCTCAATTGGGACCGGGGAGCTGTTTTTT
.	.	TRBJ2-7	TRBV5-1	CASSSPGTSYEQYF	TGCGCCAGCAGTTCGCCCGGGACATCGTACGAGCAGTACTTC
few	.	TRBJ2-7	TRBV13	CASSLGGRTYEQYF	TGTGCCAGCAGCTTAGGTGGGAGGACTTACGAGCAGTACTTC
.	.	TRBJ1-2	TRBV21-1	CASSPGGDKKGYTF	TGTGCCAGCAGCCCGGGGGGGGACAAAAAGGGCTACACCTTC
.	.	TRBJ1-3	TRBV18	CASSPETGFSGNTIYF	TGTGCCAGCTCACCAGAGACAGGTTTCTCTGGAAACACCATATATTTT
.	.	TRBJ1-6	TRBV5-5	CASSLVGRNSPLHF	TGTGCCAGCAGCTTAGTGGGGCGTAATTCACCCCTCCACTTT
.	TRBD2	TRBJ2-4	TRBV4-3	CASSTRRTSEKNIQYF	TGCGCCAGCAGCACACGCCGGACTAGCGAGAAAAACATTCAGTACTTC
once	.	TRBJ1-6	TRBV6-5	CASSYNGQNNSPLHF	TGTGCCAGCAGTTACAACGGACAGAATAATTCACCCCTCCACTTT
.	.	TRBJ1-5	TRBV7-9	CASSLFNQPQHF	TGTGCCAGCAGCCTATTCAATCAGCCCCAGCATTTT
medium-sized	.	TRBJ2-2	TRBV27	CASSPDRVAGELFF	TGTGCCAGCAGTCCGGACAGAGTAGCCGGGGAGCTGTTTTTT
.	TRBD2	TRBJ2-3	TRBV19	CASEGSGRGNTQYF	TGTGCCAGTGAAGGGAGCGGGAGGGGTAATACGCAGTATTTT
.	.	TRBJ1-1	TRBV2	CASRTLRRMNTEAFF	TGTGCCAGCAGAACTCTTAGGAGAATGAACACTGAAGCTTTCTTT
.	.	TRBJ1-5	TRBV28	CASSSSAGRWNQPQHF	TGTGCCAGCAGTTCATCTGCGGGGCGCTGGAATCAGCCCCAGCATTTT
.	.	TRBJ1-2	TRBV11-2	CASSSTPSLRGYTF	TGTGCCAGCAGCTCCACCCCCTCGTTGCGGGGCTACACCTTC
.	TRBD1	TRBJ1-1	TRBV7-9	CASSPQGALENTEAFF	TGTGCCAGCAGCCCCCAGGGGGCTCTGGAGAACACTGAAGCTTTCTTT
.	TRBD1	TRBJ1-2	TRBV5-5	CASSPTGTGDGYTF	TGTGCCAGCAGTCCAACGGGGACAGGGGACGGCTACACCTTC
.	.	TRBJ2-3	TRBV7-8	CASSQRDTQYF	TGTGCCAGCAGCCAGCGGGATACGCAGTATTTT
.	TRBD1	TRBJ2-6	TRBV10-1	CASGTVSSGANVLTF	TGCGCCAGTGGGACAGTAAGCTCTGGGGCCAACGTCCTGACTTTC